This T cell receptor beta chain was captured by sequencing in a study of OX40 agonist ivuxolimab in advanced cancers. The wider study: Dose-escalation subjects each had hepatocellular carcinoma, melanoma, renal cell or head and neck cancer. Study observations and caveats: The CD4+ and CD8+ T cells in the blood had expanded clonally by week 6 at 0.1 to 3.0 mg/kg.

This clone was seen once. Its antigen is unknown. The CDR3 is made up of 16 amino acids. In germline, CDR1 is SGDLS, CDR2 YYNGEE. V gave up 3 bases and J gave up 0 bases, with 13 bases separating them. The assay was immunoSEQ multiplex PCR, and TCRdb's table has in-frame clones only and misses some. The sample has fewer than 90,000 clones, 89% seen once. The chain joins TRBV9 to TRBJ1-3, with D possibly TRBD1 on 6 matching bases. The sequence was collected from an adult with an advanced solid tumor such as melanoma, head and neck, liver or kidney cancer. The sequences come from CD4+ or CD8+ T cells sorted from blood, collected in a trial of the OX40 agonist ivuxolimab. Here the CDR3 DNA reads TGTGCCAGCAGCGAAAGGACAGAACTCTCTGGAAACACCATATATTTT. It yields the protein CASSERTELSGNTIYF.